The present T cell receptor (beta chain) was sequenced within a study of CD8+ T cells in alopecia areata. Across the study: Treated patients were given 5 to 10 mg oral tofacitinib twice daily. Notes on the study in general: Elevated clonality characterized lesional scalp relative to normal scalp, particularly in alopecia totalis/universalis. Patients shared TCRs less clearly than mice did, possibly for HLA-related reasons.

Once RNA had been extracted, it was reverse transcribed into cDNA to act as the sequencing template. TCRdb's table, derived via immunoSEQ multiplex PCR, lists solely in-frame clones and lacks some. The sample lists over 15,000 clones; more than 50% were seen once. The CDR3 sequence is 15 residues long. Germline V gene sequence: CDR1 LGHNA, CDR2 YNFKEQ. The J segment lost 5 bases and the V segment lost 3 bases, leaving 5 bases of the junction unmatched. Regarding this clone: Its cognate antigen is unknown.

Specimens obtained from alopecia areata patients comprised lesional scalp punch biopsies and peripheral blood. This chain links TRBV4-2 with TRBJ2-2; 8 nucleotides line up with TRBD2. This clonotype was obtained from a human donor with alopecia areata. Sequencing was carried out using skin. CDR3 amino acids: CASSQLGLGTGELFF. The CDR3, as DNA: TGTGCCAGCAGCCAGTTGGGACTAGGGACCGGGGAGCTGTTTTTT.